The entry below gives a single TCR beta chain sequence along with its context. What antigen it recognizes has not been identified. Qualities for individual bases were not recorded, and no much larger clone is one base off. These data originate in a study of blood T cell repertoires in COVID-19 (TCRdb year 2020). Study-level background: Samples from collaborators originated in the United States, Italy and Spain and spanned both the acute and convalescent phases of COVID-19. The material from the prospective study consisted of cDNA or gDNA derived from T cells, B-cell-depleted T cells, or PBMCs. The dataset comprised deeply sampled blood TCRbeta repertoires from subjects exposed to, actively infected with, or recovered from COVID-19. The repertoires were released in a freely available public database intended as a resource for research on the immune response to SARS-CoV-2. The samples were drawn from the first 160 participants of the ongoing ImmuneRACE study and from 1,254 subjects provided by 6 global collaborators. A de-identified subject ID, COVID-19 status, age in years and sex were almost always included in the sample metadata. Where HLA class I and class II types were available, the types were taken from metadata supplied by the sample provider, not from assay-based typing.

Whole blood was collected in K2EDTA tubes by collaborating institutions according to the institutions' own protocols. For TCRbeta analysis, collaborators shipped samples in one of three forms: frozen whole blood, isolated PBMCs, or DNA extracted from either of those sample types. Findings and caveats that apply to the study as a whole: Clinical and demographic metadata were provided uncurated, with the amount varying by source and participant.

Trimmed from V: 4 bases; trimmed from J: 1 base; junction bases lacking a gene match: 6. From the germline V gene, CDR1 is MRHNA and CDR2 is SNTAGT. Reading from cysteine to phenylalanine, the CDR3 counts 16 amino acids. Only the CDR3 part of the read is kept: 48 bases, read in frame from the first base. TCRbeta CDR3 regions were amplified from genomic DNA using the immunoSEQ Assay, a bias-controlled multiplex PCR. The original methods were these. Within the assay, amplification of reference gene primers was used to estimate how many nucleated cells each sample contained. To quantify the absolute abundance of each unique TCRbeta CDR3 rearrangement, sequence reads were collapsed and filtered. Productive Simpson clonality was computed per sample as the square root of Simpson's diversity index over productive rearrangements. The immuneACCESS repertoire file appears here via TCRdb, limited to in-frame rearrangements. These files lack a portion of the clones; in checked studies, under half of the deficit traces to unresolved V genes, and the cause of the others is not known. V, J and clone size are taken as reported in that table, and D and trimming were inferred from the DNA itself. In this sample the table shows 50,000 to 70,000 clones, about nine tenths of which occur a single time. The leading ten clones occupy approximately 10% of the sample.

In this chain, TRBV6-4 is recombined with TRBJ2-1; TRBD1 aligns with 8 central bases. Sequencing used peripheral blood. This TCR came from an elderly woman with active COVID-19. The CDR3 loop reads CASSAGGAQSYNEQFF. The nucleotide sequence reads TGTGCCAGCAGTGCAGGGGGCGCCCAGTCCTACAATGAGCAGTTCTTC.